This note documents a single TCR beta chain sequence. At one boundary the junction diverges from the germline segment, which might be a read error. Genomic DNA was employed as the template in profiling TCR beta VDJ and CDR3. TCRdb reprocessed the reads via MiXCR and lists one record per CDR3 protein. The top ten hold roughly 2.6% of the sample, which has more than 100,000 distinct CDR3 sequences, 48% seen once. These data are taken from a study of CD8+CD57+ T cells in acquired aplastic anemia. The CDR3 contains 16 residues. Per germline, CDR1 SGHNT and CDR2 YYREEE (reference sequence). This rearrangement joins TRBV5-4 to TRBJ2-3; 13 bases map to TRBD2. The source is a human donor in good health, serving as a control. Specimen: sorted CD4+, CD8+, or CD8+CD57+ T cells (not recorded which) from PBMCs. In DNA form, the CDR3 reads TGTGTCAGCAGCTACGGACTAGCGGGAGTGGGGGATACGCAGTATTTT. Encoded protein: CVSSYGLAGVGDTQYF.